The clone carrying this TCR beta chain occurred many times. Its antigen is not known. This record belongs to a study of regulatory T cells in long-lasting Graves disease. Whole-study results and caveats: Whereas 966 public clonotypes were shared by new patients, persistent patients shared more, at a few thousand.

CDR1 and CDR2 (germline): SNHLY, FYNNEI. This CDR3 contains 16 residues. Germline trimming cut 3 bases from V and 1 base from J; bases unmatched to any gene: 8. Through Arm-PCR of CDR3 regions and iRepertoire HTBI primers, TCR beta libraries were built. TCRdb reprocessed the multiplex PCR reads via MiXCR and lists one record per CDR3 protein. This table has 500,000 or so distinct CDR3 sequences, around 15% appearing once. Time point reported: newly diagnosed GD, antithyroid drugs for less than 3 months. Generation of the TCR library employed RNA extracted from PBMCs. This sample also appeared in a second study, on T cells in Graves' hyperthyroidism and ophthalmopathy. From that paper: Lactation, pregnancy, other autoimmune disease or uncontrolled infection excluded patients.

The rearrangement uses TRBV2 and TRBJ1-1; TRBD1 matches 7 bases. This material consisted of peripheral blood mononuclear cells (PBMCs), taken at new diagnosis, from a patient treated with antithyroid drugs. This receptor was taken from a woman aged 45-60 years with Graves disease. CDR3 nucleotides: TGTGCCAGCAGTGACCCAGGGGGGCAGGAGAACACTGAAGCTTTCTTT. The encoded protein is CASSDPGGQENTEAFF.